A selection of T cell receptor beta chains follows, all from one sample in a study of shared clonotypes between healthy human individuals. Generated by immunoSEQ multiplex PCR, the TCRdb table keeps only in-frame clones and is missing some. This sample yields approximately 940,000 clones, of which 76% are seen a single time; nearly 1.5% belongs to the top ten. Sequenced material: memory CD4+ T cells sorted from blood. These receptors came from a man between 18 and 35 years old in good health. CDR3s include the opening cysteine and the closing phenylalanine or tryptophan. The D gene is left open where the match is weak. Clone size is given for some rows only: seen once, a few or many times, or a class if the clone is expanded.

j_call | cdr3_length | v_call | d_call | clone_size | cdr3_nt | cdr3_aa
TRBJ1-1 | 15 | TRBV11-2 | TRBD1 | . | TGTGCCAGCAGCTTAGGAATAGGGGGCATGACTGAAGCTTTCTTT | CASSLGIGGMTEAFF
TRBJ2-3 | 13 | TRBV7-2 | TRBD2 | . | TGTGCCAGCAGCTCGGGGGGAGGGGATACGCAGTATTTT | CASSSGGGDTQYF
TRBJ2-5 | 15 | TRBV5-6 | TRBD2 | . | TGTGCCAGCAGCTTTACTAGCGGGGGCCAAGAGACCCAGTACTTC | CASSFTSGGQETQYF
TRBJ1-1 | 15 | TRBV2 | . | . | TGTGCCAGCAGAGCGGGTATGGGGGGAAACACTGAAGCTTTCTTT | CASRAGMGGNTEAFF
TRBJ1-6 | 14 | TRBV5-1 | . | . | TGCGCCAGCAGCTTAGCGACAGTTCCTTCACCCCTCCACTTT | CASSLATVPSPLHF
TRBJ2-3 | 10 | TRBV30 | . | . | TGTGCCGGGGGGCCGGACCGCCAGTATTTT | CAGGPDRQYF
TRBJ1-2 | 11 | TRBV20-1 | . | . | TGCAGTGCCCCCGCGGACTATGGCTACACCTTC | CSAPADYGYTF
TRBJ2-3 | 13 | TRBV7-2 | . | . | TGTGCCAGCAGCTTATCAGTCACAGATACGCAGTATTTT | CASSLSVTDTQYF
TRBJ2-3 | 15 | TRBV6-1 | . | . | TGTGCCAGCACCTGGGCGGAGCTATCCGGAGATACGCAGTATTTT | CASTWAELSGDTQYF
TRBJ2-2 | 13 | TRBV7-2 | . | . | TGTGCCAGCAGCTTAGTAGCTACCGGGGAGCTGTTTTTT | CASSLVATGELFF
TRBJ1-2 | 15 | TRBV5-1 | TRBD1 | . | TGCGCCAGCAGCTTGGGGCCGGGACAGGGGAAGGTGTACACCTTC | CASSLGPGQGKVYTF
TRBJ2-2 | 15 | TRBV18 | . | few | TGTGCCAGCTCACGCGGGACAGCTAACACCGGGGAGCTGTTTTTT | CASSRGTANTGELFF
TRBJ2-3 | 14 | TRBV6-4 | TRBD1 | once | TGTGCCAGCAGTCCACAGGGGGGCACAGATACGCAGTATTTT | CASSPQGGTDTQYF
TRBJ2-1 | 16 | TRBV7-3 | . | . | TGTGCCAGCAGCCCCTTCGGCGGGGGCTCCCGGAATGAGCAGTTCTTC | CASSPFGGGSRNEQFF
TRBJ2-1 | 13 | TRBV7-8 | . | . | TGTGCCAGCAGCTTAATTGCGGGAAGTGAGCAGTTCTTC | CASSLIAGSEQFF
TRBJ2-5 | 14 | TRBV25-1 | . | few | TGTGCCAGCAGTGTCGGCGGAGGGGGGGAGACCCAGTACTTC | CASSVGGGGETQYF
TRBJ1-3 | 14 | TRBV15 | . | . | TGTGCCACCAGCATTGGAGGGTCTGGAAACACCATATATTTT | CATSIGGSGNTIYF
TRBJ2-1 | 16 | TRBV25-1 | TRBD2 | . | TGTGCCAGCAGCGGGACCGGGACTAGAAGAGACAATGAGCAGTTCTTC | CASSGTGTRRDNEQFF
TRBJ2-7 | 14 | TRBV7-2 | TRBD2 | many | TGTGCCAGCAGCTTAGAAGCGGGATCCTACGAGCAGTACTTC | CASSLEAGSYEQYF
TRBJ2-1 | 17 | TRBV10-2 | . | once | TGCGCCAGCAGTGAGTCATTTCGGGGGAGTGCGTTCAATGAGCAGTTCTTC | CASSESFRGSAFNEQFF
TRBJ1-4 | 13 | TRBV18 | . | many | TGTGCCAGCTCCCCGGATCTGAATGAAAAACTGTTTTTT | CASSPDLNEKLFF
TRBJ2-7 | 15 | TRBV9 | TRBD2 | few | TGTGCCAGCAGCGTAGGGGTAGCGGGAGGGGTCGAGCAGTACTTC | CASSVGVAGGVEQYF
TRBJ1-2 | 14 | TRBV13 | TRBD1 | . | TGTGCCAGCAGCCTAACAGGGACAGGGCATGGCTACACCTTC | CASSLTGTGHGYTF
TRBJ2-2 | 16 | TRBV5-6 | . | . | TGTGCCAGCAGCTCGTCGTTTGCGTCGGGCACCGGGGAGCTGTTTTTT | CASSSSFASGTGELFF
TRBJ2-7 | 15 | TRBV7-2 | TRBD1 | . | TGTGCCAGCAGACGGGGGACAGGGGCCTCCTACGAGCAGTACTTC | CASRRGTGASYEQYF
TRBJ2-5 | 15 | TRBV28 | TRBD2 | . | TGTGCCAGCAGTTTAAGGCGGGGGGAGCAAGAGACCCAGTACTTC | CASSLRRGEQETQYF
TRBJ1-5 | 19 | TRBV29-1 | . | . | TGCAGCGTTGAAGAGCCGCTAGCACGGAGTAATAATAGCAATCAGCCCCAGCATTTT | CSVEEPLARSNNSNQPQHF
TRBJ2-1 | 16 | TRBV7-9 | TRBD2 | . | TGTGCCAGCAGCTTAGGGCGGGAGGGCCTGAGGGATGAGCAGTTCTTC | CASSLGREGLRDEQFF
TRBJ2-7 | 18 | TRBV12-5 | TRBD2 | few | TGTGCTAGTGTGGCAAGAAGCGGGGACCCGAGCGGCTCCTACGAGCAGTACTTC | CASVARSGDPSGSYEQYF
TRBJ1-1 | 13 | TRBV7-2 | . | . | TGTGCCAGCAGCTTTGATCTGGACACTGAAGCTTTCTTT | CASSFDLDTEAFF
TRBJ2-7 | 14 | TRBV27 | TRBD2 | . | TGTGCCAGCAGTTTTTACGGGGGGGTAGGCGAGCAGTACTTC | CASSFYGGVGEQYF
TRBJ1-4 | 15 | TRBV30 | . | few | TGTGCCTGGAGTGTGACCAGCAGAGCTAATGAAAAACTGTTTTTT | CAWSVTSRANEKLFF
TRBJ2-3 | 16 | TRBV30 | TRBD2 | . | TGTGCCTGGAGTACGTTTGCGGGGGGGTCCACAGATACGCAGTATTTT | CAWSTFAGGSTDTQYF
TRBJ1-2 | 12 | TRBV30 | . | . | TGTGCCTGGTCACAGGGTGGCTATGGCTACACCTTC | CAWSQGGYGYTF
TRBJ2-2 | 17 | TRBV27 | TRBD1 | . | TGTGCCAGCAGTTTCTCCTACAGGGGCCATAACACCGGGGAGCTGTTTTTT | CASSFSYRGHNTGELFF
TRBJ1-1 | 13 | TRBV30 | . | many | TGTGCCTGGAGTGTCTCCTCGAACACTGAAGCTTTCTTT | CAWSVSSNTEAFF
TRBJ1-4 | 16 | TRBV5-6 | TRBD1 | . | TGTGCCAGCAGCCCTATTCCGGGACAGGGTGGTGAAAAACTGTTTTTT | CASSPIPGQGGEKLFF
TRBJ2-3 | 16 | TRBV9 | . | many | TGTGCCAGCAGCGTATTAGCGATCCCTAGCACAGATACGCAGTATTTT | CASSVLAIPSTDTQYF